A single sample is the source of the 5 T cell receptor beta chains below, sequenced in a study of blood T cell repertoires in COVID-19. Sequencing used immunoSEQ multiplex PCR; TCRdb keeps in-frame clones, though not all of them. The sample records 110,000 or so clones, approximately 85% being singletons. The sequenced material came from peripheral blood. All receptors derive from a woman aged 55 to 70 with COVID-19, enrolled during active disease.

The V call is TRBV19, the J call TRBJ1-1, with D maybe TRBD1 (5 bases). The CDR3 runs 12 residues. The V end lost 5 bases, the J end lost 4 bases, and 8 bases lay between the germline ends. Germline assignment: CDR1 LNHDA and CDR2 SQIVND (reference sequence). The CDR3 nucleotides read TGTGCCAGTAGTCCGGGGGGCACTGAAGCTTTCTTT. This encodes CASSPGGTEAFF.

The V and J genes are TRBV6-6 and TRBJ2-5; TRBD2 might be the D (7 bases). The CDR3 consists of 13 residues. Trimming left V 2 bases short and J 4 bases short, with 8 bases between. Germline CDR1 and CDR2: MNHNY and SVGAGI (reference sequence). The CDR3 is CASSYRGGETQYF. CDR3 bases: TGTGCCAGCAGTTACAGGGGGGGAGAGACCCAGTACTTC.

Here the CDR3 DNA reads TGTGCCAGCAGGGCCGGGACAGGGGCCCACTACGAGCAGTACTTC. Its protein product is CASRAGTGAHYEQYF. The gene calls are TRBV7-9 and TRBJ2-7; 10 bases fit TRBD1. This CDR3 spans 15 amino acids. With V trimmed by 6 bases and J by 3 bases, 8 bases remained unmatched. The germline V gene has CDR1 SEHNR and CDR2 FQNEAQ (reference sequence).

The rearrangement links TRBV19 to TRBJ1-2; the match to TRBD1 covers 7 bases. The CDR3 contains 14 residues. CDR1 and CDR2 (germline): LNHDA, SQIVND (reference sequence). Trimming cost V 7 bases and J 2 bases; bases outside gene matches: 7. The CDR3 DNA is TGTGCCAGTAATAAACAGGGGCCCAACTATGGCTACACCTTC. Translation: CASNKQGPNYGYTF.

This chain uses TRBV7-3 with TRBJ1-1; unclear D gene. CDR1 and CDR2 (germline): SGHTA, FQGTGA. The CDR3 totals 13 residues. V lost 7 bases and J lost 4, with 13 bases in between. This chain's CDR3 is CASNYGEGTEAFF. The CDR3 DNA reads as TGTGCCAGCAACTACGGGGAGGGCACTGAAGCTTTCTTT. The complete variable domain, with remaining parts taken from reference TRBV7-3 and TRBJ1-1, reads GAGVSQTPSNKVTEKGKYVELRCDPISGHTALYWYRQSLGQGPEFLIYFQGTGAADDSGLPNDRFFAVRPEGSVSTLKIQRTERGDSAVYLCASNYGEGTEAFFGQGTRLTVV.